The 7 T cell receptor beta chains below come from one sample, sequenced in a study of blood T cell repertoires in COVID-19. Data came from immunoSEQ multiplex PCR; TCRdb stores just in-frame clones and leaves some out. The sample holds 150,000 to 200,000 clones, more than 80% seen once. Specimen: peripheral blood. The origin of the receptors is an elderly woman with COVID-19, enrolled during active disease.

The V gene is TRBV11-3, the J gene TRBJ2-7, with TRBD1 matching over 9 bases. V shed 0 bases, J shed 6 bases, and the junction held 3 bases outside the gene matches. There are 14 residues in the CDR3. Germline V lookup: CDR1 SGHNT, CDR2 YENEEA. CDR3: CASSLEGTGSEQYF. CDR3 nucleotide sequence: TGTGCCAGCAGCTTAGAGGGGACAGGGAGCGAGCAGTACTTC.

The chain combines TRBV24-1 with TRBJ2-3; 9 bases are a match to TRBD1. The CDR3 is 14 amino acids. Germline assignment: CDR1 KGHDR and CDR2 SFDVKD. After removal of 7 bases from V and 5 bases from J, the junction contained 6 bases not matched to a gene. The chain's CDR3 is CATSRQGVGDTQYF. CDR3 nucleotide sequence: TGTGCCACCAGCAGACAGGGGGTCGGAGATACGCAGTATTTT.

The chain joins TRBV2 to TRBJ1-3, with 7 bases aligning to TRBD1. Trimming at V came to 7 bases and at J to 8 bases, leaving 5 bases not matched to a gene. There are 12 residues in the CDR3. Germline lookup yields CDR1 SNHLY and CDR2 FYNNEI. The CDR3 DNA reads as TGTGCCAGCATCGGACAGGCATACACCATATATTTT. Translating it yields CASIGQAYTIYF. Full variable domain (missing parts from reference TRBV2 and TRBJ1-3): EPEVTQTPSHQVTQMGQEVILRCVPISNHLYFYWYRQILGQKVEFLVSFYNNEISEKSEIFDDQFSVERPDGSNFTLKIRSTKLEDSAMYFCASIGQAYTIYFGEGSWLTVV.

The chain combines TRBV7-3 with TRBJ2-1, with D possibly being TRBD2 (6 bases). Trimming removed 1 base from V and 10 bases from J, with 11 bases in between. This CDR3 spans 13 amino acids. Germline assignment: CDR1 SGHTA and CDR2 FQGTGA. The CDR3 region has the DNA TGTGCCAGCAGCTTAAAAGGCAGCGGGGAGCAGTTCTTC. Protein: CASSLKGSGEQFF.

The rearrangement uses TRBV5-4 and TRBJ2-2; D possibly corresponds to TRBD2 (6 bases). Germline V gene lookup returns CDR1 SGHNT and CDR2 YYREEE (reference sequence). V gave up 2 bases and J gave up 2 bases, with 7 bases separating them. This CDR3 spans 14 amino acids. This chain's CDR3 is CASSFGRNTGELFF. CDR3 DNA sequence: TGTGCCAGCAGCTTCGGGAGAAACACCGGGGAGCTGTTTTTT.

This clone was picked up many times. The V and J genes are TRBV4-1 and TRBJ2-7; D gene ambiguous. This CDR3 comprises 15 residues. Germline-derived CDR1 and CDR2 are MGHRA and YSYEKL. Between the trimmed V and J ends, which lost 0 bases and 4 bases, there was a span of 13 bases. The CDR3 DNA follows: TGCGCCAGCAGCCAAGAGCTTCCCTTTAGATACGAGCAGTACTTC. It codes for CASSQELPFRYEQYF.

The chain links TRBV7-2 to TRBJ2-3; a weak D match, TRBD1 (5 bases). Germline CDR1 reads SGHTA; CDR2 reads FQGNSA. Trimming took 5 bases from V and 5 from J, leaving 14 bases between them. The CDR3 consists of 14 residues. The chain's CDR3 is CASSPAPGKDTQYF. Written as DNA, the CDR3 is TGTGCCAGCAGCCCTGCCCCAGGGAAAGATACGCAGTATTTT. Full variable domain (outside the CDR3, taken from reference TRBV7-2 and TRBJ2-3): GAGVSQSPSNKVTEKGKDVELRCDPISGHTALYWYRQSLGQGLEFLIYFQGNSAPDKSGLPSDRFSAERTGGSVSTLTIQRTQQEDSAVYLCASSPAPGKDTQYFGPGTRLTVL.